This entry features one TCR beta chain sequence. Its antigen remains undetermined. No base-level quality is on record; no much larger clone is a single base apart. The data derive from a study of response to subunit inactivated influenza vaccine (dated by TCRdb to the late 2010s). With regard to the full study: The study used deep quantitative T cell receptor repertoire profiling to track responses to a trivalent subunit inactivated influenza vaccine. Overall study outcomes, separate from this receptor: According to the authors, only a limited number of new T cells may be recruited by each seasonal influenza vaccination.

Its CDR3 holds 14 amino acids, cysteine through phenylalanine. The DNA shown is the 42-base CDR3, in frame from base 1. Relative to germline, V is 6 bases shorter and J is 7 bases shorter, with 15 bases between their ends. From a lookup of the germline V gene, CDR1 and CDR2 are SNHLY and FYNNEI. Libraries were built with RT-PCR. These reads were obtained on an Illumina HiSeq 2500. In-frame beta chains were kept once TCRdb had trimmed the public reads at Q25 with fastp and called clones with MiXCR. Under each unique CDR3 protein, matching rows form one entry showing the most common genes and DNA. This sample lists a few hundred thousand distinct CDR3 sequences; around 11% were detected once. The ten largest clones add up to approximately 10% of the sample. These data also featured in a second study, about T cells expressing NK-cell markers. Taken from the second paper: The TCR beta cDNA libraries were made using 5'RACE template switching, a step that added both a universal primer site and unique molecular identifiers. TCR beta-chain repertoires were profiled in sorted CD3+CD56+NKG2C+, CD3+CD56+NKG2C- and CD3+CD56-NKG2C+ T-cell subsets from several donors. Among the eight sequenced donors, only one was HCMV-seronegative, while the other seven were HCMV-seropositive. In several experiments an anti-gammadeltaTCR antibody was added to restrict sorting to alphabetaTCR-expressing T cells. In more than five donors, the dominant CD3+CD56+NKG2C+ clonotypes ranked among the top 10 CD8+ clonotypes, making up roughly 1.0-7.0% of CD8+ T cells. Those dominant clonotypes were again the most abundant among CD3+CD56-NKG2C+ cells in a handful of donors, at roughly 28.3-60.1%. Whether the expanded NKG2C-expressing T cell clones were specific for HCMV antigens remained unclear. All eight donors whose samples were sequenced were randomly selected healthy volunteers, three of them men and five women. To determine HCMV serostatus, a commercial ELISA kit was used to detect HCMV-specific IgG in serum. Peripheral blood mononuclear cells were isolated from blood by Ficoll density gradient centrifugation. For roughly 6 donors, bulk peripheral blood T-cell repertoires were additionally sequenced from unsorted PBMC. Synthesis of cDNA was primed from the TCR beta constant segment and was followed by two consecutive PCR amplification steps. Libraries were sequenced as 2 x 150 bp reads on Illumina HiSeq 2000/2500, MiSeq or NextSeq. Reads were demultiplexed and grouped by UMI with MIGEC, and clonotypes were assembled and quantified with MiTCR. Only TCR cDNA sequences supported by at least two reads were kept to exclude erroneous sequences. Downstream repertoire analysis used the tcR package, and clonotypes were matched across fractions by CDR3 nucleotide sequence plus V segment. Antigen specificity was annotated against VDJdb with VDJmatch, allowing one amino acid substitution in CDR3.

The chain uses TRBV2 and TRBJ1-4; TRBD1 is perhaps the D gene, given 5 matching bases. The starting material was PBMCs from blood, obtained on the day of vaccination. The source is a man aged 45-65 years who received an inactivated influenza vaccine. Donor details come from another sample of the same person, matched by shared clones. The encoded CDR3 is CASSRIGEVEKLFF. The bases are TGTGCCAGCAGCCGGATAGGGGAGGTTGAAAAACTGTTTTTT.